The 8 T cell receptor beta chains given below trace back to one sample, sequenced in a study of human T cells and chemical hapten exposure. Stated time point: pre-sensitization, week 0. Treatment given: therapeutic diphenylcyclopropenone sensitization with weekly scalp DPC. TCRdb reprocessed the RACE reads via MiXCR and lists one record per CDR3 protein. The table includes 38,000 or so distinct CDR3 sequences, 6% to 9.5% detected once. The sample in question was whole blood, obtained in connection with sensitization to the hapten diphenylcyclopropenone (DPC). All receptors come from a woman in her forties or fifties with alopecia areata. Some clones in this sample may be carry-over from other donors' samples.

Many counts were recorded for this clonotype. V gene TRBV7-6 combines with J gene TRBJ1-1, with D hard to call. V lost 0 bases and J lost 5, with 10 bases in between. This CDR3 region has 14 residues. From germline, CDR1 is SGHVS and CDR2 FNYEAQ. DNA of the CDR3: TGTGCCAGCAGCTTAGCGTTAGGAGGGACTGAAGCTTTCTTT. It yields the protein CASSLALGGTEAFF.

In regard to this clonotype: A much larger clone differs by one base, so this may be a read error. V gene TRBV3-1 combines with J gene TRBJ1-2; D remains ambiguous. CDR1 LGHDT and CDR2 YNNKEL come from the germline V gene (reference sequence). The length of the CDR3 is 14 residues. The V end lost 0 bases, the J end lost 3 bases, and 8 bases lay between the germline ends. The CDR3 nucleotides read TGTGCCAGCAGCCAAGATGGCGGGCACTATGGCTACACCTTC. Protein sequence: CASSQDGGHYGYTF. Complete variable domain (other parts from reference TRBV3-1 and TRBJ1-2): DTAVSQTPKYLVTQMGNDKSIKCEQNLGHDTMYWYKQDSKKFLKIMFSYNNKELIINETVPNRFSPKSPDKAHLNLHINSLELGDSAVYFCASSQDGGHYGYTFGSGTRLTVV.

This clonotype was detected ten times or more. J is TRBJ2-2 and V is TRBV24-1, with D unresolved. The CDR3 is 12 residues long. CDR1 and CDR2 from the germline V gene are KGHDR and SFDVKD. V was shortened by 5 bases and J by 8 bases, with 8 bases between the two germline ends. DNA for the CDR3: TGTGCCACCAGTGTCTCGACGGGGGAGCTGTTTTTT. Its translation: CATSVSTGELFF.

The V call is TRBV7-3, the J call TRBJ1-1, with a tentative D call TRBD1 (5 bases). CDR3 size: 16 residues. The germline gives CDR1 SGHTA, CDR2 FQGTGA. V dropped 6 bases and J dropped 4 bases, with 21 bases sitting between them. The CDR3 region is CASSGLGEGARTEAFF. The CDR3 coding sequence is TGTGCCAGCAGTGGATTAGGGGAAGGGGCTCGCACTGAAGCTTTCTTT.

This clonotype was seen many times. This chain connects TRBV12-3 or TRBV12-4 to TRBJ2-3, with 10 bases aligning to TRBD2. The trim removed 3 bases at V and 1 base at J, leaving 1 base unmatched. CDR3 length equals 15 residues. DNA of the CDR3: TGTGCCAGCAGTTTCGGACTAGCGGGCACAGATACGCAGTATTTT. As protein: CASSFGLAGTDTQYF.

The sample holds a few counts of this clonotype. V is TRBV11-1 and J is TRBJ1-2; 9 nucleotides line up with TRBD1. The CDR3 is made up of 15 amino acids. V was pared by 1 base and J by 7 bases, with 7 bases of the junction left unmatched. CDR1 SGHAT and CDR2 FQDESV come from the germline V gene (reference sequence). The CDR3 sequence: CASSLGGTGLRGYTF. The CDR3 bases are TGTGCCAGCAGCTTAGGAGGGACAGGGCTACGTGGCTACACCTTC.

Ten or more counts support this clonotype. The gene calls are TRBV18 and TRBJ1-2; D is unresolved. Trimming pared 3 bases from V and 8 bases from J, leaving 10 bases between. This CDR3 has 12 amino acids. Germline V lookup: CDR1 KGHSH, CDR2 LQKENI. This CDR3 reads CASSPFEIGYTF. In DNA form, the CDR3 reads TGTGCCAGCTCACCCTTTGAAATCGGCTACACCTTC. Supplemented by reference TRBV18 and TRBJ1-2, the full variable domain reads NAGVMQNPRHLVRRRGQEARLRCSPMKGHSHVYWYRQLPEEGLKFMVYLQKENIIDESGMPKERFSAEFPKEGPSILRIQQVVRGDSAAYFCASSPFEIGYTFGSGTRLTVV.

This clonotype was counted at least ten times. The chain recombines TRBV11-2 with TRBJ2-7; TRBD2 agrees at 8 bases. J lost 3 bases, V lost 1 base, and 5 bases had no gene match. Germline-derived CDR1 and CDR2 are SGHAT and FQNNGV. The CDR3 loop spans 15 amino acids. The CDR3 DNA is TGTGCCAGCAGCTTAGTACTAGCGGAGAACTACGAGCAGTACTTC. Encoded protein: CASSLVLAENYEQYF.